This T cell receptor (beta chain) is drawn from a study of cytomegalovirus exposure and HLA in healthy donors. Study conclusions and caveats: According to the study, 160 or so TCR beta chains were cytomegalovirus-associated.

The primer mix had 60 Vbeta and 13 Jbeta primers. In the authors' methods: It was a later analysis that counted tens of millions of unique TCR beta chains, of which about 10 million were shared. Sequencing used immunoSEQ multiplex PCR; TCRdb keeps in-frame clones, though not all of them. That table is the source of V, J and clone size, and D and trimming were worked out from the DNA. The sample gives about 100,000 clones, roughly 80% of which show up once; roughly 7% is in the top ten. As concerns this clone: Its antigen is undetermined.

The material sequenced was PBMCs. The receptor comes from a man in his forties or fifties in good health and CMV-seropositive.

CDR3 nucleotide sequence: TGCGCCAGCAGTGGGCCAGATGGGACTAGCGCCTACTCCTACGAGCAGTACTTC. This encodes CASSGPDGTSAYSYEQYF. V and J are TRBV10-2 and TRBJ2-7, with 10 positions matching TRBD2. The CDR3 extends over 18 amino acids. Trimming at V came to 4 bases and at J to 0 bases, leaving 12 bases not matched to a gene. Germline V gene lookup returns CDR1 WSHSY and CDR2 SAAADI.